This T cell receptor beta chain was sequenced in a study of blood T cell repertoires in COVID-19. Study background: Whether acute or convalescent, the COVID-19 samples came from the United States, Italy and Spain. PBMCs, B-cell-depleted T cells, or T cells were the source of the cDNA or gDNA that made up the material.

CDR3 length equals 13 residues. Trimming shortened V by 0 bases and J by 8 bases, and 10 bases separated the two germline ends. Germline lookup yields CDR1 MNHNS and CDR2 SASEGT. Libraries were prepared by immunoSEQ multiplex PCR; TCRdb keeps only in-frame clonotypes and omits some of them. Of about 270,000 clones detected, around 89% appear once; the ten largest clones hold less than 5%. The V call is TRBV6-1, the J call TRBJ1-2; the D is unclear. The specimen was peripheral blood. The TCR originated in a man in his fifties or sixties who had recovered from COVID-19. CDR3 region: CASSEARGRGYTF. DNA of the CDR3: TGTGCCAGCAGTGAAGCGAGAGGGAGAGGCTACACCTTC.